This T cell receptor beta chain was obtained from a study of T cell clusters in autoimmune cytopenias. Findings and caveats of the study: No experiment has yet validated the function of the T cell clusters defined in silico.

TRB rearrangements were amplified by touch-down multiplex PCR with mixed TRB-A/B primers. TCRdb reprocessed the multiplex PCR reads; each CDR3 protein has one entry and no DNA is given. The sample data list 9,500 or so distinct CDR3 sequences. This CDR3 spans 15 amino acids. Germline CDR1 and CDR2: KGHSH and LQKENI. TRB amplification used roughly 250 ng of peripheral blood genomic DNA. This clonotype registers medium-sized by frequency. As yet, its antigen is unknown. This chain joins TRBV18 and TRBJ2-2; TCRdb proposes TRBD1, but this gene call is untestable without DNA. This TCR was sampled from a human donor with an autoimmune cytopenia or autoimmune hepatitis (not recorded which). Sequences were obtained from peripheral blood. The CDR3 sequence: CASSPKQGYTGELFF.